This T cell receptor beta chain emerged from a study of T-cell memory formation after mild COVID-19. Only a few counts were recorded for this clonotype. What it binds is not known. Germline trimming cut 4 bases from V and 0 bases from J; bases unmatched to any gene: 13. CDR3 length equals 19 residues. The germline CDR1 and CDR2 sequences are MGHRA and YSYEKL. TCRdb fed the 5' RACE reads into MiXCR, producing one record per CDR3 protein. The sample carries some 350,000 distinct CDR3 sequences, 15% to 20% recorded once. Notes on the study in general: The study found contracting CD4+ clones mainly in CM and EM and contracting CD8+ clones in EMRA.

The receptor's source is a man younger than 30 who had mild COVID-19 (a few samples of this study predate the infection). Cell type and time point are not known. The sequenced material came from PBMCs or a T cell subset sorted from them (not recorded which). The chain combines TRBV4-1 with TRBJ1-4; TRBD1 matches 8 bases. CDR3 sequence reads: CASSPRGVPGQATNEKLFF. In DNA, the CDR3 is TGCGCCAGCAGCCCCAGAGGGGTACCGGGACAGGCAACTAATGAAAAACTGTTTTTT.